This passage covers 5 T cell receptor beta chains from one sample sequenced in a study of cytomegalovirus exposure and HLA in healthy donors. A multiplex PCR was run with 60 Vbeta primers and 13 Jbeta primers. Using immunoSEQ multiplex PCR, the repertoire was profiled, and TCRdb retains in-frame clones only, with some absent. The data contain 250,000 to 350,000 clones, just over 70% of them singletons. Sequenced material: PBMCs. Receptors were obtained from a female donor in good health and CMV-seronegative.

The V call is TRBV27, the J call TRBJ2-1; the match to TRBD2 covers 15 bases. The CDR3 is 17 amino acids. Looked up from germline, CDR1 is MNHEY and CDR2 is SMNVEV (reference sequence). V gave up 6 bases and J gave up 3 bases; unmatched junction bases: 6. The CDR3 region is CASRGTSGRTGYNEQFF. CDR3 DNA sequence: TGTGCCAGCAGGGGGACTAGCGGGAGGACGGGCTACAATGAGCAGTTCTTC.

This chain connects TRBV7-9 to TRBJ2-5, with D unclear. V was clipped by 5 bases and J by 9 bases, with 13 bases between them. Germline CDR1 SEHNR, CDR2 FQNEAQ (reference sequence). The CDR3 extends over 12 amino acids. The CDR3 region is CASSRSLEPQYF. The CDR3 DNA is TGTGCCAGCAGCCGATCGTTGGAGCCCCAGTACTTC.

V gene TRBV27 combines with J gene TRBJ2-7; D might be TRBD1 (6 bases). Germline V CDR1 and CDR2: MNHEY, SMNVEV (reference sequence). The CDR3 loop spans 12 amino acids. V lost 5 bases to trimming and J lost 4 bases, with 9 bases between them. The CDR3 loop reads CASSETGYEQYF. CDR3 coding DNA: TGTGCCAGCAGTGAAACAGGGTACGAGCAGTACTTC.

The chain is built from TRBV5-1 and TRBJ2-3; 12 nucleotides match TRBD2. The CDR3 sequence is 15 residues long. The V and J ends lost 5 bases and 1 base, in that order; junction bases with no gene match: 2. In germline, CDR1 is SGHRS, CDR2 YFSETQ. The CDR3 reads CASRLAGGGTDTQYF. The CDR3 region has the DNA TGCGCCAGCAGGCTAGCGGGAGGGGGCACAGATACGCAGTATTTT.

The V and J genes are TRBV5-1 and TRBJ1-1; D perhaps matches TRBD1 (6 bases). Trimming left V 4 bases short and J 5 bases short, with 18 bases between. This CDR3 contains 15 residues. The germline gives CDR1 SGHRS, CDR2 YFSETQ. CDR3 sequence: CASSPTGGQGTEAFF. The DNA of the CDR3 is TGCGCCAGCAGCCCCACCGGGGGGCAAGGGACTGAAGCTTTCTTT.